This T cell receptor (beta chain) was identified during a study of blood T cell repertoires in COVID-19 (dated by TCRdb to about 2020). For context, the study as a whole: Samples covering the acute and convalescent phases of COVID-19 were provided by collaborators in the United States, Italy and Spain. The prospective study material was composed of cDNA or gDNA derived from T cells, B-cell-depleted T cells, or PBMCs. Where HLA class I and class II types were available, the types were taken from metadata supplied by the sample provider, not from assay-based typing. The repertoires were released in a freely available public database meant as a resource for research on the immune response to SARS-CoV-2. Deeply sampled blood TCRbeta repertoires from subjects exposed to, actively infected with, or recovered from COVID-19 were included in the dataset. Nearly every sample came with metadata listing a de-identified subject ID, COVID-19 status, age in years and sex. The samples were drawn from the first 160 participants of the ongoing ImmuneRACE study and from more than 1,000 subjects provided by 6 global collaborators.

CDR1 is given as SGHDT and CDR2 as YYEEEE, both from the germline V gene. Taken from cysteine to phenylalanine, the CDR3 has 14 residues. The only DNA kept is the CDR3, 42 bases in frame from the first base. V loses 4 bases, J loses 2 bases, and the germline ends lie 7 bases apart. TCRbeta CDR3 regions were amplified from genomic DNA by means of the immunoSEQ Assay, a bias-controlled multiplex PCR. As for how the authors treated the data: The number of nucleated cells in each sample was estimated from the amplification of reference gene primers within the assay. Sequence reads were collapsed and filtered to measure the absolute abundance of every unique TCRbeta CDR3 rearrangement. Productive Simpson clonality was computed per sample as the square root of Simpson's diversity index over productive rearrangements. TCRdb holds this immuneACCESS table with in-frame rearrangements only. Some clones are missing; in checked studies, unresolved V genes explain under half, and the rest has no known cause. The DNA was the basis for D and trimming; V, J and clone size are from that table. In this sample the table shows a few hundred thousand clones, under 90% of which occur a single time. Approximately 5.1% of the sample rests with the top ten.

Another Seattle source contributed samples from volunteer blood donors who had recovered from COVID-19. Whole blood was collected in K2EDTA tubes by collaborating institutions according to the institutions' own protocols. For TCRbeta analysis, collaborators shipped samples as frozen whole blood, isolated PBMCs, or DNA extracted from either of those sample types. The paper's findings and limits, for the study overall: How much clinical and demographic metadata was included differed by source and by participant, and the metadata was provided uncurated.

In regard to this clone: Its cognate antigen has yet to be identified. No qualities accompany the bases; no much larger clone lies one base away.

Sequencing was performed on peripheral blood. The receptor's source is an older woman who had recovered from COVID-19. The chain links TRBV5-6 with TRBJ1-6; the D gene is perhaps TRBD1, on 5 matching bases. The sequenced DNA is TGTGCCAGCAGCCAGACAGCCTATAATTCACCCCTCCACTTT. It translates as CASSQTAYNSPLHF.